This T cell receptor beta chain was recorded in a study of immune heterogeneity within non-small cell lung tumors. Bulk tumor genomic DNA was the template, and each sample received roughly 600 ng. Several biopsies were collected from each primary tumor during surgery. They were spaced as far apart as possible within the tumor mass. Patients with untreated, newly diagnosed non-small cell lung cancer underwent curative surgery. Details on this clonotype: The antigen remains unidentified.

The CDR3 contains 13 residues. Trimming stripped 0 bases from V and 6 bases from J, with 8 bases between. Germline-derived CDR1 and CDR2 are SGHNT and YENEEA. TCR beta CDR3 regions came from multiplex PCR with 32 forward V and 13 reverse J primers. TCRdb used MiXCR to reprocess the multiplex PCR reads, holding one entry per CDR3 protein. Here the sample spans some 11,000 distinct CDR3 sequences, around 30% being singletons. Findings of the study overall: Local tumor mutational burden correlated moderately but significantly with local T-cell clonality (R about 0.34). There were identical dominant CDR3 beta clonotypes recurring across tumor sites within a patient, together with site-unique high-frequency clones.

Sequences were obtained from lung tumor tissue. The V call is TRBV11-3, the J call TRBJ1-1; unclear D gene. The source of this sequence is a woman aged 50 to 60 with non-small cell lung cancer. The CDR3 loop is CASSLDLSAEAFF. The CDR3, as DNA: TGTGCCAGCAGCTTAGATCTTTCGGCTGAAGCTTTCTTT.